This entry concerns a single T cell receptor (beta chain). The data were taken from a study of blood T cell repertoires in COVID-19. Across the whole study: Acute-phase and convalescent COVID-19 samples originated in the United States, Italy and Spain. PBMCs, B-cell-depleted T cells, or T cells were the source of the cDNA or gDNA that made up the material.

Authors' methods: Amplification from reference gene primers served as the basis for estimated nucleated cell counts. The table came from immunoSEQ multiplex PCR; TCRdb's copy has only in-frame clones and leaves some out. V and J calls and clone size are copied from that table; D and trimming were computed from the DNA. The sample contains fewer than 200,000 clones, 80% to 90% of which appear only once. Germline CDR1 and CDR2: WSHSY and SAAADI. The CDR3 loop spans 16 amino acids. The V segment lost 0 bases and the J segment 10 bases; nucleotides outside the gene matches: 6. The clonotype comes from a man aged 18 to 29 who had recovered from COVID-19. Sequenced material: peripheral blood. The chain uses TRBV10-2 and TRBJ2-1; 13 nucleotides agree with TRBD2. Written as DNA, the CDR3 is TGCGCCAGCAGTGAGTCGAGGACTAGCGGGAGCGGGGAGCAGTTCTTC. Its translation: CASSESRTSGSGEQFF.